Below are 25 T cell receptor beta chains sequenced from a single sample in a study of T cells in Graves' hyperthyroidism and ophthalmopathy. TCR beta CDR3 regions were amplified from RNA transcripts. HTBI primers were the set used in a first-round RT-PCR of the TCR CDR3. TCRdb reanalysed the multiplex PCR reads using MiXCR and keeps one entry per CDR3 protein. The table shows a few hundred thousand distinct CDR3 sequences, with about 45% occurring only once. The sample consisted of peripheral blood or thyroid tissue (not recorded which). The source of these receptors is a woman younger than 35 with Graves' hyperthyroidism.

The J gene is TRBJ2-7, the V gene TRBV5-4; the D is unclear. Germline V gives CDR1 SGHNT, CDR2 YYREEE (reference sequence). Trimming took off 4 bases at V and 6 bases at J, with 11 bases between the two ends. The CDR3 has 12 amino acids. Here the CDR3 reads CASSDSAFEQYF. CDR3 coding DNA: TGTGCCAGCAGCGATTCGGCGTTCGAGCAGTACTTC.

As for this clonotype: This is likely a read error, given that the CDR3 carries no conserved phenylalanine or tryptophan at its end. The rearrangement links TRBV2 to TRBJ2-5; 8 bases align to TRBD1. Trimming removed 5 bases from V and 6 bases from J; junction bases left unmatched: 5. Per germline, CDR1 SNHLY and CDR2 FYNNEI. This CDR3 is 13 amino acids long. CDR3 sequence (DNA): TGTGCCAGCAGTATACAGGGGGGAAAGACCCAGTACTTA. It is translated as CASSIQGGKTQYL.

The gene calls are TRBV7-2 and TRBJ1-5; tentative D call: TRBD1 (6 bases). Germline V gene lookup returns CDR1 SGHTA and CDR2 FQGNSA. V shed 6 bases and J shed 3 bases, with 15 bases lying between them. This CDR3 region has 15 residues. The CDR3 bases are TGTGCCAGCAGGTTGGGGGCATGGGTCAATCAGCCCCAGCATTTT. As protein: CASRLGAWVNQPQHF.

A remark on this clonotype: This may be a read error: a much more frequent sequence differs by one nucleotide. The V gene is TRBV10-3, the J gene TRBJ2-7; D might be TRBD1 (8 bases). The CDR3 runs to 15 residues. The germline V gene encodes CDR1 ENHRY and CDR2 SYGVKD. V dropped 3 bases and J dropped 3 bases, with 15 bases sitting between them. CDR3 sequence: CAISDSSGTGYEQYF. DNA of the CDR3: TGTGCCATCAGTGACTCCAGCGGGACAGGCTACGAGCAGTACTTC.

CDR3 coding DNA: TGTGCCATCAGTGGTGGGCCAGCGGAGGGCTACACCTTC. It codes for CAISGGPAEGYTF. The V gene is TRBV10-3, the J gene TRBJ1-2; D not resolved. Trimming cost V 4 bases and J 8 bases, with 14 bases left between them. Germline assignment: CDR1 ENHRY and CDR2 SYGVKD. The CDR3 totals 13 residues.

The chain employs TRBV7-8 and TRBJ1-5, with TRBD1 matching 7 bases. The CDR3 is 17 residues long. Per germline, CDR1 SGHVS and CDR2 FQNEAQ. The V segment lost 1 base and the J segment 3 bases; nucleotides outside the gene matches: 9. CDR3 sequence (DNA): TGTGCCAGCAGCTTAGGTTTGCGACAGGGAGTCAATCAGCCCCAGCATTTT. Protein sequence: CASSLGLRQGVNQPQHF.

Details on this clonotype: This may be a read error, as it is one base from a much larger clone. Lacking the conserved final phenylalanine or tryptophan, this CDR3 likely reflects a read error. This chain connects TRBV20-1 to TRBJ2-5, with a possible D match to TRBD2 (5 bases). The CDR3 sequence is 13 residues long. V lost 3 bases and J lost 5, with 13 bases in between. The germline V gene has CDR1 DFQATT and CDR2 SNEGSKA (reference sequence). CDR3 DNA sequence: TGCAGTGCTAGTCCTAGCCGAACGGAGACCCAGTACCTC. It translates to CSASPSRTETQYL.

This chain connects TRBV4-1 to TRBJ1-6, with D unresolved. Between the trimmed V and J ends, which lost 1 base and 0 bases, there was a span of 7 bases. Germline assignment: CDR1 MGHRA and CDR2 YSYEKL. The CDR3 runs 16 residues. In nucleotides, the CDR3 is TGCGCCAGCAGCCAAGGGTTCCGCTCCTATAATTCACCCCTCCACTTT. It yields the protein CASSQGFRSYNSPLHF.

Comments on this clonotype: This could be a read error, since a much larger clone is one nucleotide away. The V and J genes are TRBV2 and TRBJ2-5, with TRBD2 as a possible D gene (6 bases). Deletions cut 10 bases from V and 1 base from J, with 13 bases between. Germline CDR1 is SNHLY and CDR2 is FYNNEI. The CDR3 spans 13 residues. CDR3 coding DNA: TGTGCCATAGTAGGAGGGGCCCAAGAGACCCAGTACTTC. Translating gives CAIVGGAQETQYF.

At least ten counts were recorded for this clonotype. At one end the junction does not follow the germline gene, possibly because of a read error. V and J are TRBV29-1 and TRBJ2-7; TRBD1 might be the D (5 bases). The germline V gene encodes CDR1 SQVTM and CDR2 ANQGSEA. The CDR3 extends over 11 amino acids. Here the CDR3 reads CSFDDSYEQYF. In nucleotides, the CDR3 is TGCAGCTTTGACGACAGCTACGAGCAGTACTTC.

The J gene is TRBJ2-7, the V gene TRBV25-1; 7 nucleotides align to TRBD2. V dropped 3 bases and J dropped 1; count of bases not matched to a gene: 9. CDR3 length: 16 amino acids. Germline CDR1 MGHDK, CDR2 SYGVNS. In DNA form, the CDR3 reads TGTGCCAGCAGTGAGAATTTCGGACTAGATTCCTACGAGCAGTACTTC. As protein: CASSENFGLDSYEQYF.

This clonotype occurred a few times. The chain uses TRBV5-1 and TRBJ1-5, with 7 nucleotides matching TRBD1. The length of the CDR3 is 15 residues. With 2 bases clipped from V and 4 bases from J, the junction kept 6 bases outside the gene matches. Germline CDR1 and CDR2: SGHRS and YFSETQ. In DNA, the CDR3 is TGCGCCAGCAGCTTAAGGACAGGTGATAATCAGCCCCAGCATTTT. Residues: CASSLRTGDNQPQHF.

Comments on this clonotype: A much larger clone lies one base from this, so it may be a read error. The rearrangement uses TRBV10-3 and TRBJ2-5; D gene unclear. The CDR3 length is 13 residues. Trimming shortened V by 5 bases and J by 2 bases, and 9 bases separated the two germline ends. Germline V gives CDR1 ENHRY, CDR2 SYGVKD. The CDR3 sequence is CAISLDVQETQYF. The DNA for the CDR3 is TGTGCCATCAGTTTGGACGTACAAGAGACCCAGTACTTC.

The chain joins TRBV7-2 to TRBJ2-7; 10 bases match TRBD2. This CDR3 comprises 17 residues. CDR1 and CDR2 from the germline V gene are SGHTA and FQGNSA. The V segment lost 4 bases and the J segment 2 bases; nucleotides outside the gene matches: 11. In DNA, the CDR3 is TGTGCCAGCAGCTCAACTAGCGGGAAAGGGAGCGCCTACGAGCAGTACTTC. Protein sequence: CASSSTSGKGSAYEQYF.

In its sample, this clonotype was seen once. The genes are TRBV2 and TRBJ1-2; no reliable D call. The CDR3 contains 15 residues. The germline V gene encodes CDR1 SNHLY and CDR2 FYNNEI. Trimming left V 7 bases short and J 0 bases short, with 15 bases between. In DNA form, the CDR3 reads TGTGCCAGCACTCGGAGGACTAGAGCTAACTATGGCTACACCTTC. As protein: CASTRRTRANYGYTF. The variable domain in full, completed from reference TRBV2 and TRBJ1-2, reads EPEVTQTPSHQVTQMGQEVILRCVPISNHLYFYWYRQILGQKVEFLVSFYNNEISEKSEIFDDQFSVERPDGSNFTLKIRSTKLEDSAMYFCASTRRTRANYGYTFGSGTRLTVV.

This clonotype was observed a few times. This chain joins TRBV7-2 and TRBJ2-2, with TRBD1 as a possible D gene (5 bases). Germline V CDR1 and CDR2: SGHTA, FQGNSA. This CDR3 has 15 residues. V shed 4 bases and J shed 7 bases, with 16 bases lying between them. The chain's CDR3 is CASSYQGSGVGELFF. As DNA, the CDR3 is TGTGCCAGCAGCTACCAGGGTTCAGGAGTCGGGGAGCTGTTTTTT. Based on the CDR3 plus reference TRBV7-2 and TRBJ2-2, the full variable domain is GAGVSQSPSNKVTEKGKDVELRCDPISGHTALYWYRQSLGQGLEFLIYFQGNSAPDKSGLPSDRFSAERTGGSVSTLTIQRTQQEDSAVYLCASSYQGSGVGELFFGEGSRLTVL.

The V and J genes are TRBV7-3 and TRBJ1-1; D remains ambiguous. This CDR3 comprises 14 residues. The V end was cut by 2 bases, the J end by 12 bases, with 19 bases between. Germline assignment: CDR1 SGHTA and CDR2 FQGTGA. The CDR3 region is CASSLLANTVGTFF. The DNA of the CDR3 is TGTGCCAGCAGCTTACTAGCGAACACCGTTGGTACTTTCTTT.

This clonotype showed up many times. The chain uses TRBV24-1 and TRBJ2-5; perhaps TRBD2 as D (6 bases). This CDR3 contains 15 residues. Germline V CDR1 and CDR2: KGHDR, SFDVKD. Trimming cost V 4 bases and J 1 base, with 12 bases left between them. The CDR3 DNA reads TGTGCCACCAGTGACGTCGGAGGGACCCAAGAGACCCAGTACTTC. It specifies CATSDVGGTQETQYF.

This sequence joins TRBV7-9 and TRBJ1-5, with no clear D. This CDR3 is 16 amino acids long. V shed 1 base and J shed 1 base, with 11 bases lying between them. From germline, CDR1 is SEHNR and CDR2 FQNEAQ (reference sequence). CDR3 DNA sequence: TGTGCCAGCAGCTTAGGGGTCCGGGAGAGCAATCAGCCCCAGCATTTT. Residues: CASSLGVRESNQPQHF.

Many counts were recorded for this clonotype. The genes are TRBV2 and TRBJ1-1; tentatively, D is TRBD1 (5 bases). The CDR3 spans 12 residues. Trimming removed 6 bases at V and 1 base at J, with 6 bases between. Germline V gene lookup returns CDR1 SNHLY and CDR2 FYNNEI. Written as DNA, the CDR3 is TGTGCCAGCAGAGACAGGAACACTGAAGCTTTCTTT. It specifies CASRDRNTEAFF.

CDR3 DNA sequence: TGTGCCAGTAGTACCGGTTACTACGAGCAGTACTTC. This encodes CASSTGYYEQYF. The chain couples TRBV19 to TRBJ2-7; no clear D. CDR3 length: 12 amino acids. The germline V and J ends were trimmed by 4 bases and 3 bases, with 7 bases remaining between them. Germline CDR1 LNHDA, CDR2 SQIVND (reference sequence).

This sequence joins TRBV6-1 and TRBJ1-2; 11 bases align to TRBD1. The J segment lost 6 bases and the V segment lost 6 bases, leaving 9 bases of the junction unmatched. CDR3 length: 15 residues. Per the germline V gene, CDR1 is MNHNS and CDR2 is SASEGT. The DNA of the CDR3 is TGTGCCAGCAGGGGTGGGACAGGGGGTGGTGATGGCTACACCTTC. Protein product: CASRGGTGGGDGYTF.

The V gene is TRBV10-3, the J gene TRBJ2-5, with 8 bases identical to TRBD2. The CDR3 spans 14 residues. Looked up from germline, CDR1 is ENHRY and CDR2 is SYGVKD. Trimming took 1 base from V and 5 from J; bases not matched to a gene: 3. For the CDR3, the DNA is TGTGCCATCAGTGAGTTGGTAGCGGGGGAGACCCAGTACTTC. Translated, it gives CAISELVAGETQYF.

The chain has TRBV10-1 and TRBJ2-7; TRBD1 might be the D (6 bases). The CDR3 is made up of 15 amino acids. Germline CDR1 is WNHNN and CDR2 is SYGVQD (reference sequence). Trimming took off 6 bases at V and 1 base at J, with 16 bases between the two ends. CDR3 bases: TGCGCCAGCAGCGCCGGGGACACCTATTCCTACGAGCAGTACTTC. Translation: CASSAGDTYSYEQYF.

This clonotype was seen a few times. The chain links TRBV29-1 to TRBJ2-7, with D maybe TRBD2 (5 bases). Looked up from germline, CDR1 is SQVTM and CDR2 is ANQGSEA. The CDR3 sequence is 15 residues long. V was shortened by 4 bases and J by 3 bases, with 19 bases between the two germline ends. The CDR3 coding sequence is TGCAGCGTTGTAGGGTTTCCAGAGGGTAGCTACGAGCAGTACTTC. This sequence encodes CSVVGFPEGSYEQYF.